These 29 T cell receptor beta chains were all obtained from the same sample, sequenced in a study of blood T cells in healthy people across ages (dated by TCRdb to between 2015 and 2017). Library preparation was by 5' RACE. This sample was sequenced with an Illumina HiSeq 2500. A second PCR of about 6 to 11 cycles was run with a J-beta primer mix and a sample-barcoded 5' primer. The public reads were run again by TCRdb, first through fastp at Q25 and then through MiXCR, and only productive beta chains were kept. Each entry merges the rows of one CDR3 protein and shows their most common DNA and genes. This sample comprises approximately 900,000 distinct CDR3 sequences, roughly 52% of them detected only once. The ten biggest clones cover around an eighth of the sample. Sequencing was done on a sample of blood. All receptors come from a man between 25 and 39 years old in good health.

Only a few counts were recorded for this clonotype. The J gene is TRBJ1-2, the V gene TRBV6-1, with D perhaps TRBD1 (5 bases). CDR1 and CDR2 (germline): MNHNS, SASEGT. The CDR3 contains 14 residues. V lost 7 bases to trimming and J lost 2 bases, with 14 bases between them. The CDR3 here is CASNLPDNNYGYTF. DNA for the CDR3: TGTGCCAGCAATTTGCCGGACAACAACTATGGCTACACCTTC.

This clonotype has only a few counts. The CDR3 nucleotides are TGCGCCAGCAGCGACGGACAGGATGGTTACATTCAGTACTTC. This sequence encodes CASSDGQDGYIQYF. V is TRBV5-1 and J is TRBJ2-4, with TRBD1 matching 7 bases. J was trimmed by 8 bases and V by 4 bases; bases with no gene match: 9. The CDR3 has 14 residues. The germline CDR1 and CDR2 sequences are SGHRS and YFSETQ. Drawing the rest from reference TRBV5-1 and TRBJ2-4, the complete variable domain is KAGVTQTPRYLIKTRGQQVTLSCSPISGHRSVSWYQQTPGQGLQFLFEYFSETQRNKGNFPGRFSGRQFSNSRSEMNVSTLELGDSALYLCASSDGQDGYIQYFGAGTRLSVL.

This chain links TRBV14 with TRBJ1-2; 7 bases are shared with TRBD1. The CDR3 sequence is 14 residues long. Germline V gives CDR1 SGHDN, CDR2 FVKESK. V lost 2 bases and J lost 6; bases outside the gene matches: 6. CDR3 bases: TGTGCCAGCAGCCAATGGGGGACAGAACATGGCTACACCTTC. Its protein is CASSQWGTEHGYTF. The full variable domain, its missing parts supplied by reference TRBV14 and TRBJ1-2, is EAGVTQFPSHSVIEKGQTVTLRCDPISGHDNLYWYRRVMGKEIKFLLHFVKESKQDESGMPNNRFLAERTGGTYSTLKVQPAELEDSGVYFCASSQWGTEHGYTFGSGTRLTVV.

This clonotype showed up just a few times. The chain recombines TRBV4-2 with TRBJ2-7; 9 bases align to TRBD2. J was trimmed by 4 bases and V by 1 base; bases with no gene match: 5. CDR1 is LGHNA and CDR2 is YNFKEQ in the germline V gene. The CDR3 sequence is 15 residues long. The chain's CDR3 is CASSQVSGGFYEQYF. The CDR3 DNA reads TGTGCCAGCAGCCAAGTCAGCGGGGGGTTTTACGAGCAGTACTTC.

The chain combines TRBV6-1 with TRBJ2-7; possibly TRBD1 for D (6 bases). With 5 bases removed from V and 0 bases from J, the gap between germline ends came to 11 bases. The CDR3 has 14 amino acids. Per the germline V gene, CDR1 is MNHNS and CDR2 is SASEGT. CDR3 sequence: CASSTKGVSYEQYF. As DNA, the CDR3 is TGTGCCAGCAGTACAAAGGGGGTCTCCTACGAGCAGTACTTC.

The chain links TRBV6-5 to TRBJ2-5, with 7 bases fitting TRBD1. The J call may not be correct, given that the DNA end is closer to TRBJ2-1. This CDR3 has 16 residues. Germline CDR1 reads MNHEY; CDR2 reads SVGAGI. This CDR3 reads CASSYYGDRVQETQFF. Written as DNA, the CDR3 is TGTGCCAGCAGTTACTATGGTGACAGGGTGCAAGAGACCCAGTTCTTC.

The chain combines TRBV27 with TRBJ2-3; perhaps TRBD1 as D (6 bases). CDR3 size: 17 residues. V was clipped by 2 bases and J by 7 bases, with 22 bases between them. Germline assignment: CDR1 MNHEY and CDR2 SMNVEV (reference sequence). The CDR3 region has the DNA TGTGCCAGCAGTTTAGTATTCTTGGGGGCCAGGAGGAATACGCAGTATTTT. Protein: CASSLVFLGARRNTQYF.

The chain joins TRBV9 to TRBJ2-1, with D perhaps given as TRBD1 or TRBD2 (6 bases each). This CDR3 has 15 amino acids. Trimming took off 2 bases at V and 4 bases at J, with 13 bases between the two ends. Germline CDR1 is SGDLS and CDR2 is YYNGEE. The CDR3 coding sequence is TGTGCCAGCAGCGTGGAGGGGGTTCGGTACAATGAGCAGTTCTTC. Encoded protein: CASSVEGVRYNEQFF.

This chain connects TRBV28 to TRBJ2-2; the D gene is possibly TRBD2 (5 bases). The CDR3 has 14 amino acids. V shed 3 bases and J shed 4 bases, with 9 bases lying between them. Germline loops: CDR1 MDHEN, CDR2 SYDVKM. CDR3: CASSFRGATGELFF. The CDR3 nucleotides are TGTGCCAGCAGTTTTCGGGGAGCCACCGGGGAGCTGTTTTTT. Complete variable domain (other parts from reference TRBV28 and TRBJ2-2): DVKVTQSSRYLVKRTGEKVFLECVQDMDHENMFWYRQDPGLGLRLIYFSYDVKMKEKGDIPEGYSVSREKKERFSLILESASTNQTSMYLCASSFRGATGELFFGEGSRLTVL.

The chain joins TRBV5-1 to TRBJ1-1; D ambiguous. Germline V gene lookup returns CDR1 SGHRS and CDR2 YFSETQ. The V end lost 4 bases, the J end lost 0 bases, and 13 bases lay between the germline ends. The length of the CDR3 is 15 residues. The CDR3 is CASSEVQFMNTEAFF. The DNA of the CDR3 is TGCGCCAGCAGCGAGGTACAATTCATGAACACTGAAGCTTTCTTT.

The CDR3 here is CASSLGQGVSQPQHF. In nucleotides, the CDR3 is TGTGCCAGCAGCTTAGGGCAGGGGGTCAGTCAGCCCCAGCATTTT. V and J are TRBV7-9 and TRBJ1-5, with 7 bases matching TRBD1. The CDR3 has 15 amino acids. Per the germline V gene, CDR1 is SEHNR and CDR2 is FQNEAQ (reference sequence). Trimming took 1 base from V and 6 from J; bases not matched to a gene: 6.

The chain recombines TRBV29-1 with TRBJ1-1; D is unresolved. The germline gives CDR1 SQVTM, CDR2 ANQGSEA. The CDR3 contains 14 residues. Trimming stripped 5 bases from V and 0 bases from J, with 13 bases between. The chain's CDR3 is CSVPSRGLNTEAFF. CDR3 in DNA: TGCAGCGTTCCGTCGCGGGGTTTGAACACTGAAGCTTTCTTT.

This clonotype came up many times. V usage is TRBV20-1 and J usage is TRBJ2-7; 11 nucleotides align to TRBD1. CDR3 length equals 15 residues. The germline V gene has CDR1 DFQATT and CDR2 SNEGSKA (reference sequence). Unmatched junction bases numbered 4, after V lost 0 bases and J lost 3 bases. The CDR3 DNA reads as TGCAGTGCTAGAGATCTTGGGACAGGGGGCTACGAGCAGTACTTC. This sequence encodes CSARDLGTGGYEQYF.

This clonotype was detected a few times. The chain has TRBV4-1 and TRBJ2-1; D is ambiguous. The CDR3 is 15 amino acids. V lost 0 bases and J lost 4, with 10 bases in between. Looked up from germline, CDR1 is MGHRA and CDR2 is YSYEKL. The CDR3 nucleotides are TGCGCCAGCAGCCAAGATACGGCAGGTTACAATGAGCAGTTCTTC. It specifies CASSQDTAGYNEQFF.

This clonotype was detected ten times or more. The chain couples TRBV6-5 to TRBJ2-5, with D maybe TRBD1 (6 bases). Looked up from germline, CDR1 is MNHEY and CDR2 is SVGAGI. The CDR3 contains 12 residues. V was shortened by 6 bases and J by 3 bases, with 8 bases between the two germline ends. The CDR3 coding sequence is TGTGCCAGCAGCTACAGGGAAGAGACCCAGTACTTC. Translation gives CASSYREETQYF.

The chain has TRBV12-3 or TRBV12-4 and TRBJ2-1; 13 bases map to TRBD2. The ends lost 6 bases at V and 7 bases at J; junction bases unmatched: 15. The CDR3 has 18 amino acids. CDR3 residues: CASSTALGTSGVINEQFF. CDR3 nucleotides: TGTGCCAGCAGCACAGCCTTAGGGACTAGCGGGGTCATAAATGAGCAGTTCTTC.

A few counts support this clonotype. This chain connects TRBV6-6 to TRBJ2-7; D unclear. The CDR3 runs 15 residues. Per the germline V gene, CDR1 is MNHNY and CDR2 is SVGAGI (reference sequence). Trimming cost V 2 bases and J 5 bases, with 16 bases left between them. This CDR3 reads CASSYGSGNENEQYF. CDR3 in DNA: TGTGCCAGCAGTTACGGTTCTGGGAACGAAAACGAGCAGTACTTC.

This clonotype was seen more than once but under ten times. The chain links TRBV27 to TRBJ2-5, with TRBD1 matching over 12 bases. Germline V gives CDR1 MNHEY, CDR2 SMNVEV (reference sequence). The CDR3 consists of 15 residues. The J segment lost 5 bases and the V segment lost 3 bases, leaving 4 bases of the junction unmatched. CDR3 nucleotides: TGTGCCAGCAGTTTTACCGGGACAGGGGGCGAGACCCAGTACTTC. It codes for CASSFTGTGGETQYF.

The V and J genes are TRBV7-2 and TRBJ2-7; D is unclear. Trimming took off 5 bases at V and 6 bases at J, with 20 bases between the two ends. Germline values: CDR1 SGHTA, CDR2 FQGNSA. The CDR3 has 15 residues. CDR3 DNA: TGTGCCAGCAGCGTCACTCCCGGTGGGTGGGGCGAGCAGTACTTC. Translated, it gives CASSVTPGGWGEQYF.

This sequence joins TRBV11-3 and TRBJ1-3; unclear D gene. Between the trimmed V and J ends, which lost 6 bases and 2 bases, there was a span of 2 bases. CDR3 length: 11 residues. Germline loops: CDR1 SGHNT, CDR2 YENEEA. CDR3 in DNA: TGTGCCAGCAGAACTGGAAACACCATATATTTT. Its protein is CASRTGNTIYF.

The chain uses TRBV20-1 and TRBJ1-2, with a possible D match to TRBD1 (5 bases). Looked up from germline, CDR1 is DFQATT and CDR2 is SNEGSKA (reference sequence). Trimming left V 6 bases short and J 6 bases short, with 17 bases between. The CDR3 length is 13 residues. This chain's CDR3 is CSAHMGRSDGYTF. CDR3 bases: TGCAGTGCCCACATGGGACGGTCGGATGGCTACACCTTC.

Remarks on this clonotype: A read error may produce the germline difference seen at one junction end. The chain's CDR3 is CSVEGTAGLYEQYF. CDR3 nucleotide sequence: TGCAGCGTCGAAGGGACGGCTGGACTCTACGAGCAGTACTTC. V usage is TRBV29-1 and J usage is TRBJ2-5; D may correspond to TRBD1 or TRBD2 (5 bases each). The DNA end is a closer match to TRBJ2-7, so the J assignment may be wrong. Germline V gene lookup returns CDR1 SQVTM and CDR2 ANQGSEA. The CDR3 consists of 14 residues.

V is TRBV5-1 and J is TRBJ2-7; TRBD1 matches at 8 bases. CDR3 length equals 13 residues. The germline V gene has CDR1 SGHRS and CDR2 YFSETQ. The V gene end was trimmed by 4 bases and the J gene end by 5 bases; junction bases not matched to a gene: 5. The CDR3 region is CASSVQGANEQYF. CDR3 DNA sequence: TGCGCCAGCAGCGTCCAGGGGGCCAACGAGCAGTACTTC.

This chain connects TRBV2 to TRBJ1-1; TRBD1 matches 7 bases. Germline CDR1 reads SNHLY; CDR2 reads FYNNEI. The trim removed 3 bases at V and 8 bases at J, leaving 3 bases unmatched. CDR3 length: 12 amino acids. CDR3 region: CASSEGRGEAFF. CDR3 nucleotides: TGTGCCAGCAGTGAGGGCAGGGGGGAAGCTTTCTTT.

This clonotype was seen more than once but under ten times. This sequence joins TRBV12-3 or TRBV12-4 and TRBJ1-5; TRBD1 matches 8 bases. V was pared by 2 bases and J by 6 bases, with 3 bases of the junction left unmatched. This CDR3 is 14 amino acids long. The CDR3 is CASSLYRGTQPQHF. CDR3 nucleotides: TGTGCCAGCAGTTTATACAGGGGGACTCAGCCCCAGCATTTT.

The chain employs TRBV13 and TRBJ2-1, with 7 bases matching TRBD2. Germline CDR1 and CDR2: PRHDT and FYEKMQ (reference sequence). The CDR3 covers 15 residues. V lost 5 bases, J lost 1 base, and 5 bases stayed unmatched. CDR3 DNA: TGTGCCAGCAGCGTTACTAGCGTATCCTACAATGAGCAGTTCTTC. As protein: CASSVTSVSYNEQFF.

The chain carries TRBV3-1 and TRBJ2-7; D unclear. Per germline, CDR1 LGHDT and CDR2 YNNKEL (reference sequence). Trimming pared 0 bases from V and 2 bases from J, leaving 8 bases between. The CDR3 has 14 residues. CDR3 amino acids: CASSQDGRPYEQYF. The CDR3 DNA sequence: TGTGCCAGCAGCCAAGATGGCAGACCCTACGAGCAGTACTTC.

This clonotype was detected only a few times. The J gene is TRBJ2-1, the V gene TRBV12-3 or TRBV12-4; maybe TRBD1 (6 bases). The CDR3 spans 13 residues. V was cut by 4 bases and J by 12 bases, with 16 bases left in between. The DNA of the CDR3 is TGTGCCAGCAGTTATACAGGGCATGCGGGGCAGTTCTTC. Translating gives CASSYTGHAGQFF.

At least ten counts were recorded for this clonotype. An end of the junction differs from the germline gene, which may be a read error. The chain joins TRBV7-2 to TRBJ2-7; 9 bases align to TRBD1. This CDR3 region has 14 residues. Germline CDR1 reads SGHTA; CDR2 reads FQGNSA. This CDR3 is CASSPDRGPYEQYF. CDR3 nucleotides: TGCGCCAGCAGCCCGGACAGGGGTCCCTACGAGCAGTACTTC.